The 18 T cell receptor beta chains presented below share a single source sample, sequenced in a study of technical replicates of blood from a handful of donors (dated by TCRdb to about 2017). The library was generated by the immunoSEQ multiplex PCR assay. Imported from immuneACCESS, the table was reduced by TCRdb to in-frame sequences with V and J called. These copies leave out some clones; in studies compared against another copy, an unresolved V gene accounts for under half, and the cause of the remainder is not known. A total of tens of thousands of clones appear in this sample, roughly 95% of them only once. The top ten clonotypes cover around 0.37% of the sample. Sequenced: T cells isolated from PBMCs. These receptor sequences come from a human donor in good health.

The chain recombines TRBV2 with TRBJ2-7; TRBD1 matches 7 bases. The CDR3 runs 13 residues. Unmatched junction bases numbered 12, after V lost 10 bases and J lost 6 bases. The germline V gene encodes CDR1 SNHLY and CDR2 FYNNEI. The CDR3 loop reads CAIQKQGMGEQYF. In DNA form, the CDR3 reads TGTGCCATACAAAAACAGGGGATGGGCGAGCAGTACTTC.

The gene calls are TRBV5-4 and TRBJ1-1; D not resolved. This CDR3 region has 14 residues. Germline V gene lookup returns CDR1 SGHNT and CDR2 YYREEE (reference sequence). Trimming removed 5 bases at V and 5 bases at J, with 16 bases between. The CDR3, as DNA: TGTGCCAGCAGTCCGGGGTTAGGAGGTACTGAAGCTTTCTTT. Encoded protein: CASSPGLGGTEAFF. The whole variable domain, remainder taken from reference TRBV5-4 and TRBJ1-1, is ETGVTQSPTHLIKTRGQQVTLRCSSQSGHNTVSWYQQALGQGPQFIFQYYREEENGRGNFPPRFSGLQFPNYSSELNVNALELDDSALYLCASSPGLGGTEAFFGQGTRLTVV.

The chain couples TRBV11-3 to TRBJ2-7, with D maybe TRBD2 (5 bases). Germline CDR1 is SGHNT and CDR2 is YENEEA. V was clipped by 1 base and J by 7 bases, with 14 bases between them. The CDR3 loop spans 14 amino acids. CDR3 bases: TGTGCCAGCAGCTTAGGGCGGGCCTCCTGGGAGCAGTACTTC. Protein product: CASSLGRASWEQYF. Variable domain in full (rest from reference TRBV11-3 and TRBJ2-7): EAGVVQSPRYKIIEKKQPVAFWCNPISGHNTLYWYLQNLGQGPELLIRYENEEAVDDSQLPKDRFSAERLKGVDSTLKIQPAELGDSAVYLCASSLGRASWEQYFGPGTRLTVT.

This chain joins TRBV19 and TRBJ1-4; TRBD1 aligns across 8 bases. Germline CDR1 and CDR2: LNHDA and SQIVND (reference sequence). The CDR3 is 15 residues long. With 3 bases clipped from V and 3 bases from J, the junction kept 3 bases outside the gene matches. DNA for the CDR3: TGTGCCAGTAGTATGGGGACAGGATCTAATGAAAAACTGTTTTTT. Translated, it gives CASSMGTGSNEKLFF.

The chain has TRBV11-3 and TRBJ2-3; a possible D gene is TRBD2 (6 bases). Germline CDR1 reads SGHNT; CDR2 reads YENEEA. This CDR3 contains 15 residues. V lost 2 bases to trimming and J lost 0 bases, with 9 bases between them. The CDR3 loop reads CASSLRGTSTDTQYF. CDR3 nucleotides: TGTGCCAGCAGCTTACGCGGGACTAGCACAGATACGCAGTATTTT.

This clone was detected once. This rearrangement joins TRBV25-1 to TRBJ2-2, with a tentative D call TRBD1 (6 bases). The CDR3 extends over 14 amino acids. CDR1 is MGHDK and CDR2 is SYGVNS in the germline V gene. V lost 6 bases and J lost 1, with 9 bases in between. The CDR3 here is CASRSTGNTGELFF. CDR3 sequence (DNA): TGTGCCAGCAGATCGACAGGGAACACCGGGGAGCTGTTTTTT.

The gene calls are TRBV4-3 and TRBJ1-1; possibly TRBD1 for D (5 bases). The CDR3 sequence is 16 residues long. V was pared by 3 bases and J by 0 bases, with 14 bases between. Germline CDR1 is LGHNA and CDR2 is YSLEER. The CDR3 is CASSHRPYRMNTEAFF. The DNA for the CDR3 is TGCGCCAGCAGCCATCGACCTTACAGGATGAACACTGAAGCTTTCTTT.

The chain is built from TRBV19 and TRBJ2-7; 7 nucleotides match TRBD1. This CDR3 comprises 12 residues. The J segment lost 3 bases and the V segment lost 6 bases, leaving 2 bases of the junction unmatched. The germline V gene encodes CDR1 LNHDA and CDR2 SQIVND (reference sequence). CDR3 loop: CASSRDSYEQYF. CDR3 nucleotides: TGTGCCAGTAGCCGGGACAGCTACGAGCAGTACTTC.

This chain connects TRBV4-1 to TRBJ2-1; 7 nucleotides agree with TRBD2. Trimming took 4 bases from V and 3 from J; bases not matched to a gene: 6. Germline-derived CDR1 and CDR2 are MGHRA and YSYEKL. The CDR3 runs to 15 residues. CDR3 nucleotide sequence: TGCGCCAGCAGCCCGGGAGCGGGGCTCTACAATGAGCAGTTCTTC. Encoded protein: CASSPGAGLYNEQFF.

The chain has TRBV11-2 and TRBJ2-1; 11 bases align to TRBD2. Germline CDR1 reads SGHAT; CDR2 reads FQNNGV. This CDR3 region has 14 residues. V was pared by 5 bases and J by 8 bases, with 5 bases of the junction left unmatched. The CDR3 nucleotides are TGTGCCAGCAGCCAACTAGCGGGAGTCTATGAGCAGTTCTTC. Protein sequence: CASSQLAGVYEQFF. The variable domain in full, with the rest retrieved from reference TRBV11-2 and TRBJ2-1, is EAGVAQSPRYKIIEKRQSVAFWCNPISGHATLYWYQQILGQGPKLLIQFQNNGVVDDSQLPKDRFSAERLKGVDSTLKIQPAKLEDSAVYLCASSQLAGVYEQFFGPGTRLTVL.

The V call is TRBV4-3, the J call TRBJ2-5; D not certain. Trimming stripped 3 bases from V and 2 bases from J, with 7 bases between. Germline CDR1 LGHNA, CDR2 YSLEER. The CDR3 length is 13 residues. CDR3 amino acids: CASSHRTQETQYF. CDR3 DNA: TGCGCCAGCAGCCACCGCACACAAGAGACCCAGTACTTC.

The J gene is TRBJ1-1, the V gene TRBV2; a weak D match, TRBD1 (5 bases). The CDR3 runs to 15 residues. V shed 9 bases and J shed 3 bases, with 20 bases lying between them. Germline assignment: CDR1 SNHLY and CDR2 FYNNEI. The CDR3 loop reads CASTLIERGDTEAFF. In nucleotides, the CDR3 is TGTGCCAGTACGCTAATAGAAAGGGGTGACACTGAAGCTTTCTTT.

The chain recombines TRBV11-1 with TRBJ1-1; TRBD1 aligns across 7 bases. The ends lost 4 bases at V and 4 bases at J; junction bases unmatched: 3. Germline CDR1 and CDR2: SGHAT and FQDESV (reference sequence). The CDR3 extends over 13 amino acids. The CDR3 here is CASSSQGGTEAFF. For the CDR3, the DNA is TGTGCCAGCAGCTCCCAGGGGGGCACTGAAGCTTTCTTT.

The chain is built from TRBV7-9 and TRBJ2-7; TRBD2 might be the D (6 bases). Germline lookup yields CDR1 SEHNR and CDR2 FQNEAQ (reference sequence). V was cut by 5 bases and J by 4 bases, with 15 bases left in between. This CDR3 is built from 14 residues. The CDR3 bases are TGTGCCAGCAGCACATCCGGGACTGGGTACGAGCAGTACTTC. It specifies CASSTSGTGYEQYF.

This sequence joins TRBV10-3 and TRBJ1-2; the D gene is possibly TRBD1 (5 bases). V lost 8 bases and J lost 4, with 17 bases in between. Germline V gives CDR1 ENHRY, CDR2 SYGVKD. The CDR3 has 14 amino acids. The CDR3 DNA sequence: TGTGCCATCTCAGGGCAGACCTTGATCTATGGCTACACCTTC. Protein sequence: CAISGQTLIYGYTF.

This sequence joins TRBV6-5 and TRBJ2-1, with 10 bases that match TRBD2. After removal of 8 bases from V and 4 bases from J, the junction contained 5 bases not matched to a gene. The CDR3 contains 14 residues. Germline values: CDR1 MNHEY, CDR2 SVGAGI. This CDR3 reads CASGPAGGYNEQFF. CDR3 sequence (DNA): TGTGCCAGCGGACCAGCGGGAGGGTACAATGAGCAGTTCTTC.

V gene TRBV10-3 combines with J gene TRBJ2-7; a weak D match, TRBD2 (6 bases). Germline V gives CDR1 ENHRY, CDR2 SYGVKD. V dropped 7 bases and J dropped 7 bases, with 17 bases sitting between them. The CDR3 has 13 residues. The CDR3 DNA is TGTGCCATCAATACGGGGGAGGTATGGGAGCAGTACTTC. This gives the protein CAINTGEVWEQYF.

The rearrangement links TRBV5-6 to TRBJ2-3; D might be TRBD2 (6 bases). V dropped 0 bases and J dropped 2 bases, with 16 bases sitting between them. The germline V gene has CDR1 SGHDT and CDR2 YYEEEE. The CDR3 consists of 17 residues. The CDR3 here is CASSLGMGGWATDTQYF. The CDR3 DNA is TGTGCCAGCAGCTTGGGGATGGGGGGATGGGCCACAGATACGCAGTATTTT. The full variable domain, rest sourced from reference TRBV5-6 and TRBJ2-3, is DAGVTQSPTHLIKTRGQQVTLRCSPKSGHDTVSWYQQALGQGPQFIFQYYEEEERQRGNFPDRFSGHQFPNYSSELNVNALLLGDSALYLCASSLGMGGWATDTQYFGPGTRLTVL.